The 10 T cell receptor beta chains presented below share a single source sample, sequenced in a study of T-cell reconstitution after alpha-beta-depleted transplantation in children. Unique molecular identifiers were used to barcode this TCRbeta library. Each CDR3 protein gets one entry after TCRdb re-called the PCR reads with MiXCR. This table holds 150,000 to 250,000 distinct CDR3 sequences, roughly 15% found once. The sequenced sample was PBMCs from the stem cell graft donor, obtained from the stem cell graft. All receptors derive from a human donor who donated a stem cell graft to a child with acute lymphoblastic leukemia.

This clonotype was counted at least ten times. This chain uses TRBV20-1 with TRBJ2-3, with D tentatively TRBD2 (5 bases). Trimming shortened V by 6 bases and J by 6 bases, and 13 bases separated the two germline ends. The CDR3 has 12 amino acids. Germline CDR1 reads DFQATT; CDR2 reads SNEGSKA (reference sequence). The CDR3 DNA reads as TGCAGTGCCTGGCCGACGGGGGATACGCAGTATTTT. This sequence encodes CSAWPTGDTQYF.

In this sample, this clonotype turned up many times. This CDR3 reads CSASAGTPNYGYTF. The CDR3 coding sequence is TGCAGTGCCTCAGCTGGGACACCTAACTATGGCTACACCTTC. The rearrangement links TRBV20-1 to TRBJ1-2; TRBD1 might be the D (6 bases). The germline V gene encodes CDR1 DFQATT and CDR2 SNEGSKA (reference sequence). The CDR3 is made up of 14 amino acids. Trimming shortened V by 6 bases and J by 0 bases, and 14 bases separated the two germline ends.

The sample holds many counts of this clonotype. The chain links TRBV4-1 to TRBJ1-1; tentative D call: TRBD1 (6 bases). This CDR3 spans 15 amino acids. The germline V gene has CDR1 MGHRA and CDR2 YSYEKL. The germline V and J ends were trimmed by 6 bases and 4 bases, with 18 bases remaining between them. Written as DNA, the CDR3 is TGCGCCAGCAGACTTCTGGGGGGGCCGAGCACTGAAGCTTTCTTT. Residues: CASRLLGGPSTEAFF.

Many counts were recorded for this clonotype. The chain is built from TRBV12-3 or TRBV12-4 and TRBJ2-7; D is unresolved. The CDR3 runs to 13 residues. Trimming stripped 4 bases from V and 4 bases from J, with 11 bases between. In nucleotides, the CDR3 is TGTGCCAGCAGTTCTGGACGGCGGTACGAGCAGTACTTC. Translating it yields CASSSGRRYEQYF.

This clonotype occurred many times. V usage is TRBV28 and J usage is TRBJ2-5; the match to TRBD2 covers 8 bases. V lost 5 bases to trimming and J lost 5 bases; unmatched junction nucleotides: 13. Looked up from germline, CDR1 is MDHEN and CDR2 is SYDVKM. CDR3 length equals 16 residues. The CDR3 spells CASSPLSEPGGETQYF. Written as DNA, the CDR3 is TGTGCCAGCAGTCCTCTCTCCGAACCGGGAGGGGAGACCCAGTACTTC.

This clonotype has only a few counts. This chain links TRBV10-2 with TRBJ1-1; D is perhaps TRBD1 (6 bases). The germline V gene has CDR1 WSHSY and CDR2 SAAADI. The length of the CDR3 is 16 residues. V dropped 2 bases and J dropped 1 base, with 14 bases sitting between them. CDR3 in DNA: TGCGCCAGCAGTGAGAGAATACCCAGGGGGAACACTGAAGCTTTCTTT. Residues: CASSERIPRGNTEAFF.

This sequence joins TRBV6-1 and TRBJ2-2; TRBD1 matches at 7 bases. Germline-derived CDR1 and CDR2 are MNHNS and SASEGT. With V trimmed by 4 bases and J by 0 bases, 11 bases remained unmatched. CDR3 length equals 18 residues. CDR3 loop: CASSGWGQILSNTGELFF. For the CDR3, the DNA is TGTGCCAGCAGTGGGTGGGGACAGATCCTTTCGAACACCGGGGAGCTGTTTTTT.

This clonotype was observed many times. The CDR3 DNA follows: TGCAGCGTTGACCTCCCCGGCGCGGGCGCTGAAGCTTTCTTT. It yields the protein CSVDLPGAGAEAFF. V and J are TRBV29-1 and TRBJ1-1; D gene uncertain. Germline V gene sequence: CDR1 SQVTM, CDR2 ANQGSEA. V lost 3 bases and J 6 bases, leaving 17 bases between the germline ends. CDR3 length equals 14 residues. The entire variable domain, with the rest obtained from reference TRBV29-1 and TRBJ1-1, is as follows: SAVISQKPSRDICQRGTSLTIQCQVDSQVTMMFWYRQQPGQSLTLIATANQGSEATYESGFVIDKFPISRPNLTFSTLTVSNMSPEDSSIYLCSVDLPGAGAEAFFGQGTRLTVV.

The table lists this clonotype with many counts. The CDR3 sequence is CASSYSREPNSPLHF. The DNA for the CDR3 is TGTGCCAGCAGTTACTCGCGGGAACCAAATTCACCCCTCCACTTT. The gene calls are TRBV6-5 and TRBJ1-6, with no clear D. Germline V gene lookup returns CDR1 MNHEY and CDR2 SVGAGI. The CDR3 covers 15 residues. V was shortened by 0 bases and J by 7 bases, with 10 bases between the two germline ends.

This clonotype has ten or more counts. V usage is TRBV5-1 and J usage is TRBJ2-1; 7 bases agree with TRBD1. With 4 bases clipped from V and 9 bases from J, the junction kept 13 bases outside the gene matches. This CDR3 is 15 amino acids long. Looked up from germline, CDR1 is SGHRS and CDR2 is YFSETQ. CDR3 DNA: TGCGCCAGCAGCACAGACTCTTGGCAGGGGGTTGAGCAGTTCTTC. It translates to CASSTDSWQGVEQFF. The full variable domain, completed using reference TRBV5-1 and TRBJ2-1, is KAGVTQTPRYLIKTRGQQVTLSCSPISGHRSVSWYQQTPGQGLQFLFEYFSETQRNKGNFPGRFSGRQFSNSRSEMNVSTLELGDSALYLCASSTDSWQGVEQFFGPGTRLTVL.